The rows below give T cell receptor beta chains drawn from one sample of a study of patients and donors after allogeneic stem cell transplantation. Via MiXCR, TCRdb re-called the RT-PCR reads, giving one row per CDR3 protein. Of roughly 880,000 distinct CDR3 sequences in the sample, about a sixth are singletons; the top ten hold 6%. The sequenced sample consisted of blood, either unsorted or a sorted T cell fraction (not recorded which). The source is a human donor who was either an allogeneic HSCT recipient or a stem cell or donor lymphocyte infusion donor (not recorded which). It is not recorded whose cells these are; they may come from a transplant donor. The CDR3 runs from the conserved cysteine through the conserved F or W. The order of the fields is D gene, clone size, J gene, V gene, CDR3 protein, CDR3 DNA. A D gene is named only where the DNA matches it firmly. Part of the rows lack a size; the others show once, few, many or a class for expanded clones.

>.|once|TRBJ1-1|TRBV5-1
CASSLNRARSTEAFF
TGCGCCAGCAGCCTGAACAGGGCCAGGAGCACTGAAGCTTTCTTT
>.|.|TRBJ1-2|TRBV6-2/TRBV6-3
CASSRAGPNYGYTF
TGTGCCAGCAGTCGAGCCGGGCCCAACTATGGCTACACCTTC
>.|.|TRBJ2-2|TRBV24-1
CATSDRQRPNTGELFF
TGTGCCACCAGTGATAGGCAAAGGCCGAACACCGGGGAGCTGTTTTTT
>.|many|TRBJ1-6|TRBV7-2
CASSFRGVSPLHF
TGTGCCAGCAGCTTTCGTGGGGTTTCACCCCTCCACTTT
>TRBD1|.|TRBJ1-4|TRBV12-3/TRBV12-4
CASRRGTASGPTNEKLFF
TGTGCCAGCAGACGCGGGACAGCGTCGGGCCCAACTAATGAAAAACTGTTTTTT
>TRBD2|few|TRBJ2-3|TRBV4-3
CASSQDRTSGGVGTDTQYF
TGCGCCAGCAGCCAAGATCGGACTAGCGGGGGGGTTGGCACAGATACGCAGTATTTT
>.|.|TRBJ2-5|TRBV27
CATSPPGGRETQYF
TGTGCCACCTCACCCCCGGGGGGCCGGGAGACCCAGTACTTC
>.|few|TRBJ1-1|TRBV12-3/TRBV12-4
CASSLALGKVDTEAFF
TGTGCCAGCAGTTTAGCCCTCGGGAAGGTGGACACTGAAGCTTTCTTT
>.|few|TRBJ2-1|TRBV12-3/TRBV12-4
CASSFSRVRSYNEQFF
TGTGCCAGCAGTTTCAGTAGGGTAAGGTCCTACAATGAGCAGTTCTTC
>.|.|TRBJ2-1|TRBV11-2
CASSQGRDNYNEQFF
TGTGCCAGCAGCCAGGGCCGGGACAACTACAATGAGCAGTTCTTC
>.|many|TRBJ2-7|TRBV12-3/TRBV12-4
CASSLTGPGGNEQYF
TGTGCCAGCAGTCTCACAGGGCCGGGGGGAAACGAGCAGTACTTC
>.|few|TRBJ1-1|TRBV9
CASSAPGRMNTEAFF
TGTGCCAGCAGCGCCCCGGGACGGATGAACACTGAAGCTTTCTTT
>.|.|TRBJ1-2|TRBV6-2/TRBV6-3
CASGPTGRLWGYTF
TGTGCCAGCGGCCCAACAGGGCGGCTTTGGGGCTACACCTTC
>.|.|TRBJ2-2|TRBV7-9
CASSPQLGNTGELFF
TGTGCCAGCAGCCCCCAGTTAGGGAACACCGGGGAGCTGTTTTTT
>.|many|TRBJ1-1|TRBV5-1
CASSSTVNTEAFF
TGTGCCAGCAGCTCGACGGTGAACACTGAAGCTTTCTTT
>.|.|TRBJ2-7|TRBV7-9
CASSYRPGGGNEQYF
TGTGCCAGCAGCTACCGGCCAGGGGGGGGTAACGAGCAGTACTTC
>.|few|TRBJ1-5|TRBV12-3/TRBV12-4
CASGKGRLNQPQHF
TGTGCCAGCGGGAAGGGACGGCTGAATCAGCCCCAGCATTTT
>.|many|TRBJ2-7|TRBV12-3/TRBV12-4
CASSGQYVYEQYF
TGTGCCAGCAGCGGACAGTACGTCTACGAGCAGTACTTC
>TRBD2|.|TRBJ2-7|TRBV6-1
CASRATSGDYEQYF
TGTGCCAGCAGGGCGACTAGCGGGGACTACGAGCAGTACTTC
>.|few|TRBJ1-4|TRBV2
CASSEERGLFF
TGTGCCAGCAGTGAAGAGAGGGGGCTGTTTTTT
>.|few|TRBJ2-7|TRBV5-4
CASSLDQRYEQYF
TGTGCCAGCAGCTTGGACCAACGGTACGAGCAGTACTTC
>TRBD1|.|TRBJ1-1|TRBV11-2
CASSLAGPGGVAEAFF
TGTGCCAGCAGCTTAGCGGGTCCAGGGGGAGTCGCTGAAGCTTTCTTT
>.|.|TRBJ2-7|TRBV6-5
CASSYSPATLYEQYF
TGTGCCAGCAGTTACTCTCCCGCTACTCTCTACGAGCAGTACTTC
>.|.|TRBJ1-2|TRBV18
CASSPLGAPPPGANYGYTF
TGTGCCAGCTCACCACTTGGAGCGCCTCCGCCCGGTGCTAACTATGGCTACACCTTC
>.|few|TRBJ1-2|TRBV5-1
CASKRGDANYGYTF
TGCGCCAGCAAAAGGGGAGACGCTAACTATGGCTACACCTTC
>.|.|TRBJ1-1|TRBV12-3/TRBV12-4
CASSPPAISPEAFF
TGTGCCAGCAGCCCTCCGGCCATTTCCCCTGAAGCTTTCTTT
>.|few|TRBJ2-7|TRBV2
CASGDTGTDYEQYF
TGTGCCAGCGGGGACACCGGGACGGACTACGAGCAGTACTTC
>TRBD2|few|TRBJ2-1|TRBV19
CASSKGLEFRNEQFF
TGTGCCAGTAGCAAGGGACTAGAGTTTCGGAATGAGCAGTTCTTC
>.|.|TRBJ1-1|TRBV5-1
CASSSGGGKRVEAFF
TGCGCCAGCAGCTCTGGCGGCGGGAAGAGAGTTGAAGCTTTCTTT
>.|.|TRBJ1-5|TRBV6-2/TRBV6-3
CASSPGTNNQPQHF
TGTGCCAGCAGCCCCGGGACAAATAATCAGCCCCAGCATTTT
>.|few|TRBJ2-7|TRBV4-1
CASSQDGGNSYEQYF
TGCGCCAGCAGCCAAGATGGCGGCAACTCCTACGAGCAGTACTTC
>TRBD2|.|TRBJ2-7|TRBV6-1
CASSTSGLDHEQYF
TGTGCCAGCAGTACTAGCGGACTAGACCACGAGCAGTACTTC
>.|few|TRBJ1-2|TRBV25-1
CASSVYRGGYTF
TGTGCCAGCAGTGTTTACCGGGGAGGCTACACCTTC
>TRBD2|few|TRBJ2-1|TRBV27
CASSLQTSGRAGEQFF
TGTGCCAGCAGTCTACAGACTAGCGGGAGGGCGGGTGAGCAGTTCTTC
>.|.|TRBJ2-1|TRBV5-1
CASSWGGAKNEQFF
TGCGCCAGCAGTTGGGGGGGGGCTAAGAATGAGCAGTTCTTC
>.|.|TRBJ1-2|TRBV7-9
CASSPLWRNRYGYTF
TGTGCCAGCAGCCCCCTCTGGCGTAACCGCTATGGCTACACCTTC
>.|.|TRBJ1-1|TRBV4-2
CASSQVGIGRTEAFF
TGTGCCAGCAGCCAAGTCGGGATAGGGCGGACTGAAGCTTTCTTT
>.|.|TRBJ2-1|TRBV12-3/TRBV12-4
CASRLRETYNEQFF
TGTGCCAGCAGGCTAAGGGAGACCTACAATGAGCAGTTCTTC
>TRBD2|.|TRBJ2-1|TRBV7-9
CASRLGSSGGEQFF
TGTGCCAGCCGCCTCGGGTCTAGCGGGGGTGAGCAGTTCTTC
>.|few|TRBJ1-4|TRBV27
CASSFSGRRTEKLFF
TGTGCCAGCAGTTTTTCCGGGCGAAGGACGGAAAAACTGTTTTTT
>.|.|TRBJ2-6|TRBV9
CASSVGIGKLGSGANVLTF
TGTGCCAGCAGCGTAGGAATAGGGAAGTTAGGATCTGGGGCCAACGTCCTGACTTTC
>TRBD1|.|TRBJ2-7|TRBV7-2
CASSLAGQGKGVEYF
TGTGCCAGCAGCTTAGCGGGACAGGGGAAAGGAGTAGAGTACTTC
>TRBD2|.|TRBJ2-7|TRBV20-1
CSATSGPSYEQYF
TGCAGTGCTACTAGCGGCCCATCCTACGAGCAGTACTTC
>TRBD1|.|TRBJ2-3|TRBV6-2/TRBV6-3
CASTRDRALGTDTQYF
TGTGCCAGCACCAGGGACAGAGCCCTCGGAACAGATACGCAGTATTTT
>.|many|TRBJ2-7|TRBV24-1
CATSDPSSSYEQYF
TGTGCCACCAGTGATCCCAGTAGCTCCTACGAGCAGTACTTC
>.|few|TRBJ1-1|TRBV5-6
CASSLGRRGKCFF
TGTGCCAGCAGCCTGGGCCGTAGGGGGAAGTGTTTCTTT